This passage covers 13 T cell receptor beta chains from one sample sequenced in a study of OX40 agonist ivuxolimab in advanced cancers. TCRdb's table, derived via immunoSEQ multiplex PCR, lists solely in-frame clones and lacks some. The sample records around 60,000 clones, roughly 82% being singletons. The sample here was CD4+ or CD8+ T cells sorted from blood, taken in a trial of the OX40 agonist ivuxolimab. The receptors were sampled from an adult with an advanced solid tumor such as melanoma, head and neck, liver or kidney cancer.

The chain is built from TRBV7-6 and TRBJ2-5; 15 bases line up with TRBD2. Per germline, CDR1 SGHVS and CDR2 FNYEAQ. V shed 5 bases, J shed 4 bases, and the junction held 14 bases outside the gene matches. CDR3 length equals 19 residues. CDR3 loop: CASSMGLAGGGNRRETQYF. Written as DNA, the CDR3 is TGTGCCAGCAGCATGGGACTAGCGGGGGGAGGGAACAGACGAGAGACCCAGTACTTC.

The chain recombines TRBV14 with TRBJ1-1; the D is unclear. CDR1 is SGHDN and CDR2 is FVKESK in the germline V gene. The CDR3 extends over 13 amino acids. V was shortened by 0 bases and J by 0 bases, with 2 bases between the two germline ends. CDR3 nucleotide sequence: TGTGCCAGCAGCCAAGACCTGAACACTGAAGCTTTCTTT. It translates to CASSQDLNTEAFF.

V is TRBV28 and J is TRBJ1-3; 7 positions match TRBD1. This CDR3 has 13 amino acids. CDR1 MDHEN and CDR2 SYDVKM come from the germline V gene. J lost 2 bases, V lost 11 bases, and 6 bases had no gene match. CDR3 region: CAAHDRAGNTIYF. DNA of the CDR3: TGTGCCGCGCACGACAGGGCTGGAAACACCATATATTTT.

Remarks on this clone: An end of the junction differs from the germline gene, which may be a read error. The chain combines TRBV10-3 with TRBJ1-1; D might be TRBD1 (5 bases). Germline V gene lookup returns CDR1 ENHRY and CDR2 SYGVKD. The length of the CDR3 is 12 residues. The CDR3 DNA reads TGTGCCATCAAACAGGCGAACATTGAAGCTTTCTTT. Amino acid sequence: CAIKQANIEAFF.

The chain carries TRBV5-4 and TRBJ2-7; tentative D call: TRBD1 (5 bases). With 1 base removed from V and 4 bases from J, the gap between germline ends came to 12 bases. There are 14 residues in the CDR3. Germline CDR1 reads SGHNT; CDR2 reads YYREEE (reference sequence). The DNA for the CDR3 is TGTGCCAGCAGCTTGTCAGGGATTGGGTACGAGCAGTACTTC. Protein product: CASSLSGIGYEQYF.

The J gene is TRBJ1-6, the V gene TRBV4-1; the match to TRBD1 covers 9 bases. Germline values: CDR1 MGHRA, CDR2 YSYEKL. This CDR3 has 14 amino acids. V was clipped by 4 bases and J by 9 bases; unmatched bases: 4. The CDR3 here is CASSLDRGGSPLHF. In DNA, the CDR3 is TGCGCCAGCAGCCTGGACAGGGGTGGTTCACCCCTCCACTTT.

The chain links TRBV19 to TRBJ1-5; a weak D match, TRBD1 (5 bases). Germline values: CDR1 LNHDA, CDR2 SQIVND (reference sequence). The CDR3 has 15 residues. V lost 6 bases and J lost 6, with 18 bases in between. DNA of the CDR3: TGTGCCAGTAGCCGAATCCAGGGTGCGGGTCAGCCCCAGCATTTT. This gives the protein CASSRIQGAGQPQHF. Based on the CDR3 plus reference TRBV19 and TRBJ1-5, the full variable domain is DGGITQSPKYLFRKEGQNVTLSCEQNLNHDAMYWYRQDPGQGLRLIYYSQIVNDFQKGDIAEGYSVSREKKESFPLTVTSAQKNPTAFYLCASSRIQGAGQPQHFGDGTRLSIL.

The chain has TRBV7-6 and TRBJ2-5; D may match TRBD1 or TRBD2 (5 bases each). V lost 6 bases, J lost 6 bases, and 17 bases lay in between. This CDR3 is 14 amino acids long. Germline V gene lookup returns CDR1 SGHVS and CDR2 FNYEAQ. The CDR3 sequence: CASRGEGAIKTQYF. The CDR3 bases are TGTGCCAGCAGGGGGGAAGGAGCAATCAAGACCCAGTACTTC.

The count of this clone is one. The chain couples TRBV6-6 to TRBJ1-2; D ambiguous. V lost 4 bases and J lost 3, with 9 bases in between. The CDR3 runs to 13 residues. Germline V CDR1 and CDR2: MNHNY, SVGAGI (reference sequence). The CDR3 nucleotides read TGTGCCAGCAGTTTCAGGCGCTACTATGGCTACACCTTC. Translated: CASSFRRYYGYTF.

Here the CDR3 DNA reads TGCGCCAGCAGCTTGTTGGGGACGGAAGAAAAACTGTTTTTT. Protein product: CASSLLGTEEKLFF. The gene calls are TRBV5-1 and TRBJ1-4; perhaps TRBD1 as D (5 bases). The CDR3 length is 14 residues. Germline CDR1 and CDR2: SGHRS and YFSETQ. V was cut by 1 base and J by 8 bases, with 12 bases left in between. The complete variable domain, with remaining parts taken from reference TRBV5-1 and TRBJ1-4, reads KAGVTQTPRYLIKTRGQQVTLSCSPISGHRSVSWYQQTPGQGLQFLFEYFSETQRNKGNFPGRFSGRQFSNSRSEMNVSTLELGDSALYLCASSLLGTEEKLFFGSGTQLSVL.

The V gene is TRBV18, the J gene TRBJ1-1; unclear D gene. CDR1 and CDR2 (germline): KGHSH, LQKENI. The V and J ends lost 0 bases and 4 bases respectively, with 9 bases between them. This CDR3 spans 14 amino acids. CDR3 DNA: TGTGCCAGCTCACCACCGGTGTCTCGCACTGAAGCTTTCTTT. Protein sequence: CASSPPVSRTEAFF.

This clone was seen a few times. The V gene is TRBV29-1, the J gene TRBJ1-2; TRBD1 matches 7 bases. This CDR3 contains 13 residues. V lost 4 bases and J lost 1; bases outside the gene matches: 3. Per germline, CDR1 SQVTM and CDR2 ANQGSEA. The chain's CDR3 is CSVGDSYNYGYTF. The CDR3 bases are TGCAGCGTTGGGGACAGTTATAACTATGGCTACACCTTC.

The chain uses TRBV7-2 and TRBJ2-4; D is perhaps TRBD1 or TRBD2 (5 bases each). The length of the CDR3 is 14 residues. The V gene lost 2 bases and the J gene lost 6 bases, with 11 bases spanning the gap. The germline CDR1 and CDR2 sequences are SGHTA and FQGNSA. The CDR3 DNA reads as TGTGCCAGCAGCTTATTTGGGGGTGGAAACATTCAGTACTTC. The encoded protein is CASSLFGGGNIQYF.